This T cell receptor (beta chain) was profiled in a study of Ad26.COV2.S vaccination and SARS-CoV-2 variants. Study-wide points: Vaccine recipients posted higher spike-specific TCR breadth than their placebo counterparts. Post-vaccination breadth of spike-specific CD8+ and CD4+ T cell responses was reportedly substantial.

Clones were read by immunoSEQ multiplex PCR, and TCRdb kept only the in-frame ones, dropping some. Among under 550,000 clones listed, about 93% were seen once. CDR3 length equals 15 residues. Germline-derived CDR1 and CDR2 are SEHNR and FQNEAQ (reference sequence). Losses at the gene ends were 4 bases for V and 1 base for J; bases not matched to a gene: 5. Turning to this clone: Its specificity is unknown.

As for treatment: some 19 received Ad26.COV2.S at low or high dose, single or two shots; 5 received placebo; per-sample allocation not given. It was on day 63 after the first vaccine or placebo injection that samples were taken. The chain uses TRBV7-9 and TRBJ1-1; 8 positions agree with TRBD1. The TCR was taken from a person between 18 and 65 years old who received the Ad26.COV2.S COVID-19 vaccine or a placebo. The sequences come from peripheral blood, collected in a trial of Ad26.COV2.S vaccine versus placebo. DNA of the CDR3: TGTGCCAGCAGCTCCCGGACAGGGTCGAACACTGAAGCTTTCTTT. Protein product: CASSSRTGSNTEAFF.